The TCR beta chain under discussion was sequenced for a study of response to subunit inactivated influenza vaccine. Regarding the study as a whole: Only a handful of new T cells, the authors suggested, are recruited with each seasonal influenza vaccination.

Germline V lookup: CDR1 DFQATT, CDR2 SNEGSKA (reference sequence). The V end lost 4 bases, the J end lost 6 bases, and 10 bases lay between the germline ends. The CDR3 consists of 13 residues. In TCRdb, the RT-PCR reads were re-called with MiXCR into one record per CDR3 protein. The repertoire has hundreds of thousands of distinct CDR3 sequences, 25% of them found once; the top ten carry approximately 1.9%. This clonotype showed up just a few times. The antigen is not known. This chain uses TRBV20-1 with TRBJ1-6; maybe TRBD1 (6 bases). This clonotype was sampled from a man between 50 and 59 years old who received an inactivated influenza vaccine. Material: CD4+ T cells sorted from PBMCs, obtained 4 to 6 days after vaccination. The CDR3 loop is CSATGTSNSPLHF. The CDR3 DNA is TGCAGTGCTACCGGGACAAGTAATTCACCCCTCCACTTT.